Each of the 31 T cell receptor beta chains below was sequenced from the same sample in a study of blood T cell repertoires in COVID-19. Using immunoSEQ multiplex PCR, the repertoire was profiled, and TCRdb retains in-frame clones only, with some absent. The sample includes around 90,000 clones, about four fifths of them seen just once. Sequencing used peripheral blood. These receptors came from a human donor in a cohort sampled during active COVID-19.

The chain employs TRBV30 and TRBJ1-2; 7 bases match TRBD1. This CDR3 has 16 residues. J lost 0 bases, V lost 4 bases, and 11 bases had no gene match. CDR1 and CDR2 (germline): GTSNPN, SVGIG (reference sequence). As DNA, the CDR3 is TGTGCCTGGATATCCTCCGGGACAGCAGCTAACTATGGCTACACCTTC. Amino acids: CAWISSGTAANYGYTF.

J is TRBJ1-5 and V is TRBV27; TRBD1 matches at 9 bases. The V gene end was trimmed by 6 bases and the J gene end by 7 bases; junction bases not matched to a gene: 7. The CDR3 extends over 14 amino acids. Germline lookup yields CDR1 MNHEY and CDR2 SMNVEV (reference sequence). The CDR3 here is CASSVQGASQPQHF. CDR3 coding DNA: TGTGCCAGCAGCGTACAGGGGGCATCACAGCCCCAGCATTTT.

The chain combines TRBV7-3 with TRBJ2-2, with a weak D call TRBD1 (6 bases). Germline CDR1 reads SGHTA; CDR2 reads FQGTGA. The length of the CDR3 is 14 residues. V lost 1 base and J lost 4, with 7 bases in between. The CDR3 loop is CASSLNRATGELFF. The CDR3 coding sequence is TGTGCCAGCAGCTTAAACAGGGCCACCGGGGAGCTGTTTTTT.

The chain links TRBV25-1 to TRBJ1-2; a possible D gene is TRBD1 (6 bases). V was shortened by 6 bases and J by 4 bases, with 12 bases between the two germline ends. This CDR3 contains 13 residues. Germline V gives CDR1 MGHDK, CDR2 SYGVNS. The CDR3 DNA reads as TGTGCCAGCAGGCCCGTAGGGGGCTATGGCTACACCTTC. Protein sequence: CASRPVGGYGYTF.

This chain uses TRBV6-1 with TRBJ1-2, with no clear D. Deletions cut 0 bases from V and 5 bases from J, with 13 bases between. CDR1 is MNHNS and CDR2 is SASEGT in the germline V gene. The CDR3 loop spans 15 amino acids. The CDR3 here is CASSEAEAGQYGYTF. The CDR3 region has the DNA TGTGCCAGCAGTGAAGCGGAGGCAGGCCAGTATGGCTACACCTTC.

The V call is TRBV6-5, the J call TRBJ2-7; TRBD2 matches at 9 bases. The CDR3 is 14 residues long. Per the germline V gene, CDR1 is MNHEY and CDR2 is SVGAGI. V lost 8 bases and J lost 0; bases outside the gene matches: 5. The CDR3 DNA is TGTGCCAGCTTTAGCGGGAGACCCTCCTACGAGCAGTACTTC. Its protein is CASFSGRPSYEQYF.

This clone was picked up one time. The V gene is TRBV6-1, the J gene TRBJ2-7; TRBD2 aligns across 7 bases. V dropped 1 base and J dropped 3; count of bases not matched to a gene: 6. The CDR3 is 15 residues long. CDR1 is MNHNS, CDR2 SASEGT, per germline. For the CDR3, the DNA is TGTGCCAGCAGTGAAGAGGGCGGGGAGGGCTACGAGCAGTACTTC. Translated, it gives CASSEEGGEGYEQYF.

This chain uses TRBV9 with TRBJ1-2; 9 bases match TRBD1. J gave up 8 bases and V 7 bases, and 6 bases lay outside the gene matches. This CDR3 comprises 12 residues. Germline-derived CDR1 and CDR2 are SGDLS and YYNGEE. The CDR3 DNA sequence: TGTGCCAGCTCGGGACAGGGAAGGGGCTACACCTTC. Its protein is CASSGQGRGYTF. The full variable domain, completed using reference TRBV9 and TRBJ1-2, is DSGVTQTPKHLITATGQRVTLRCSPRSGDLSVYWYQQSLDQGLQFLIQYYNGEERAKGNILERFSAQQFPDLHSELNLSSLELGDSALYFCASSGQGRGYTFGSGTRLTVV.

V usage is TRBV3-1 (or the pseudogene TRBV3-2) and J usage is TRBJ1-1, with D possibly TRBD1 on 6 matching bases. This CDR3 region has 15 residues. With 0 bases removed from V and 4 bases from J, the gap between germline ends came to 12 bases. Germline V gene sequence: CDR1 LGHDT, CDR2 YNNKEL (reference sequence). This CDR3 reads CASSQDATGITEAFF. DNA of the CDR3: TGTGCCAGCAGCCAAGATGCCACAGGGATCACTGAAGCTTTCTTT.

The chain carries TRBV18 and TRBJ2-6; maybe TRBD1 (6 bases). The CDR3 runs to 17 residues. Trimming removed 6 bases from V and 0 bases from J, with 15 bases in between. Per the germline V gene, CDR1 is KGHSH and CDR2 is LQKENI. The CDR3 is CASSEDSQYSGANVLTF. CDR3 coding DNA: TGTGCCAGCTCGGAGGACAGTCAATACTCTGGGGCCAACGTCCTGACTTTC.

This CDR3 is CASSGAGLSGNTIYF. In nucleotides, the CDR3 is TGTGCCAGTAGTGGTGCGGGGCTCTCTGGAAACACCATATATTTT. This chain uses TRBV19 with TRBJ1-3, with a possible D match to TRBD1 (5 bases). From germline, CDR1 is LNHDA and CDR2 SQIVND (reference sequence). The CDR3 sequence is 15 residues long. Trimming removed 5 bases at V and 0 bases at J, with 11 bases between.

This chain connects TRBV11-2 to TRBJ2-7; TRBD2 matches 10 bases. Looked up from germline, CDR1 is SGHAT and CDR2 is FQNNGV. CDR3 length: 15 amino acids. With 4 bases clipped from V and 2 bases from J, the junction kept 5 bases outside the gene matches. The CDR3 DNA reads TGTGCCAGCAGCTCTGGACTAGCGGCCGCCTACGAGCAGTACTTC. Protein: CASSSGLAAAYEQYF.

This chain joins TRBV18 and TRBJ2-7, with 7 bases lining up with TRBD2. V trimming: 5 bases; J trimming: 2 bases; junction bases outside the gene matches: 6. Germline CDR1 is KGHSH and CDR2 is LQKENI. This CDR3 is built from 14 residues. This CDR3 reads CASSFGGTPYEQYF. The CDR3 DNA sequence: TGTGCCAGCTCATTCGGGGGGACCCCCTACGAGCAGTACTTC.

This CDR3 is CASSDVGGSPLHF. In DNA form, the CDR3 reads TGTGCCAGCAGTGACGTAGGGGGTTCACCCCTCCACTTT. The V call is TRBV6-4, the J call TRBJ1-6, with D possibly TRBD1 on 6 matching bases. From germline, CDR1 is MRHNA and CDR2 SNTAGT. V dropped 2 bases and J dropped 9 bases, with 8 bases sitting between them. This CDR3 is built from 13 residues.

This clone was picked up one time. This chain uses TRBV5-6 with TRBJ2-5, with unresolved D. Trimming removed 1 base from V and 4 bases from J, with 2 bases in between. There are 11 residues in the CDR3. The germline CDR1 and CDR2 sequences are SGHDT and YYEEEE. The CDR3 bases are TGTGCCAGCAGCTTGCTAGAGACCCAGTACTTC. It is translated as CASSLLETQYF.

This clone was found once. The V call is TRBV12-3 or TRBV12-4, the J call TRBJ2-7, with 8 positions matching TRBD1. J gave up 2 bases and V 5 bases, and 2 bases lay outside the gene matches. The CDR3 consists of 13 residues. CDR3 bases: TGTGCCAGCAGTCTCAGGGGGCCCTACGAGCAGTACTTC. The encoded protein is CASSLRGPYEQYF.

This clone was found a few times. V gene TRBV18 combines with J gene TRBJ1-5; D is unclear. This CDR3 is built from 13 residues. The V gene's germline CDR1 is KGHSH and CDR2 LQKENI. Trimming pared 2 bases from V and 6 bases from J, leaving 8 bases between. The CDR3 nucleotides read TGTGCCAGCTCACCAGGGTCGGGTCAGCCCCAGCATTTT. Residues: CASSPGSGQPQHF. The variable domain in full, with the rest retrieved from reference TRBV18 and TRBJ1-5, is NAGVMQNPRHLVRRRGQEARLRCSPMKGHSHVYWYRQLPEEGLKFMVYLQKENIIDESGMPKERFSAEFPKEGPSILRIQQVVRGDSAAYFCASSPGSGQPQHFGDGTRLSIL.

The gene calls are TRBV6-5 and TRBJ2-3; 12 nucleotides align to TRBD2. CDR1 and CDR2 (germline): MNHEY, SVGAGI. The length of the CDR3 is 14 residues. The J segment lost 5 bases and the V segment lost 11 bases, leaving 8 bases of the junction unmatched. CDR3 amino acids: CAGRLAGDVDTQYF. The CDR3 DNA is TGTGCCGGGAGACTAGCGGGAGACGTAGATACGCAGTATTTT.

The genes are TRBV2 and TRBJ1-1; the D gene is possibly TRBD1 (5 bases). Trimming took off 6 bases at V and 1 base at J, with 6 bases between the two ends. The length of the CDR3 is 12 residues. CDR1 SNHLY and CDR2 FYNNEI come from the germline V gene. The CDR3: CASRTANTEAFF. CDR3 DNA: TGTGCCAGCAGGACAGCGAACACTGAAGCTTTCTTT.

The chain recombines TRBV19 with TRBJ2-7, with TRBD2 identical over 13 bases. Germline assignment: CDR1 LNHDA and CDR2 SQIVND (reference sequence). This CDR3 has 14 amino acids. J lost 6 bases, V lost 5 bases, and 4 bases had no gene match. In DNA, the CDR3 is TGTGCCAGTAGTCCGGGACTAGCGGGACGCGAGCAGTACTTC. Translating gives CASSPGLAGREQYF.

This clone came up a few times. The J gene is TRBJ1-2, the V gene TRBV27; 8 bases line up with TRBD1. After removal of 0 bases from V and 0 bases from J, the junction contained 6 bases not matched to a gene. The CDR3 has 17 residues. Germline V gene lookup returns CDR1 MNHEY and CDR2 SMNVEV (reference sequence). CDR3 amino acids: CASSLSQGAYPNYGYTF. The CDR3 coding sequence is TGTGCCAGCAGTTTATCCCAGGGGGCCTACCCTAACTATGGCTACACCTTC.

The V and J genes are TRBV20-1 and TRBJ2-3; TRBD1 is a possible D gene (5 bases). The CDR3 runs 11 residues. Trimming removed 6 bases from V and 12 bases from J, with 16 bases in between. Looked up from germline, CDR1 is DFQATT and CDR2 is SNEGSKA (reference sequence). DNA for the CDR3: TGCAGTGCCCTTATGCGGACACGTCAGTATTTT. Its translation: CSALMRTRQYF.

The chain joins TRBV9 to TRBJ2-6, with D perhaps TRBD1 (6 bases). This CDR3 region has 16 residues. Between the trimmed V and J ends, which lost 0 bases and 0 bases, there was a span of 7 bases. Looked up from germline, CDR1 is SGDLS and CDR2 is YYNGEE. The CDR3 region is CASSVVGHSGANVLTF. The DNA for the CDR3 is TGTGCCAGCAGCGTAGTGGGACACTCTGGGGCCAACGTCCTGACTTTC.

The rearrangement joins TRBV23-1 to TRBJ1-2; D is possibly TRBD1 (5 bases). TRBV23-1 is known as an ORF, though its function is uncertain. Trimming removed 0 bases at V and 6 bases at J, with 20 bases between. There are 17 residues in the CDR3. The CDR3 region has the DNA TGCGCCAGCAGTCAATCGATTTCTTTGGAGACAGTGAATGGCTACACCTTC. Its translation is CASSQSISLETVNGYTF.

Here the CDR3 reads CASSELPAPVQQYF. The CDR3, as DNA: TGTGCCAGCAGTGAACTCCCCGCACCAGTTCAGCAGTACTTC. This rearrangement joins TRBV2 to TRBJ2-7, with no clear D. Trimming pared 2 bases from V and 8 bases from J, leaving 16 bases between. The CDR3 is 14 residues long. Germline-derived CDR1 and CDR2 are SNHLY and FYNNEI.

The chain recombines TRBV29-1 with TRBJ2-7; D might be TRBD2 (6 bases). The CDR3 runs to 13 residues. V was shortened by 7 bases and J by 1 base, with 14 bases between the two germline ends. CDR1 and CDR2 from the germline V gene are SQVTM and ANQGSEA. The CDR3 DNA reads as TGCAGCGCCGGGGGTGGGGCTTCCTACGAGCAGTACTTC. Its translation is CSAGGGASYEQYF.

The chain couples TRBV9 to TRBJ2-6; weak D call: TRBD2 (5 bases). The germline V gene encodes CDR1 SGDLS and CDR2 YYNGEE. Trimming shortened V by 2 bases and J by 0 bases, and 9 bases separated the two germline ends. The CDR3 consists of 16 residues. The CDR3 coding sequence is TGTGCCAGCAGCGTCGGACTCGGCTCTGGGGCCAACGTCCTGACTTTC. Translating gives CASSVGLGSGANVLTF.

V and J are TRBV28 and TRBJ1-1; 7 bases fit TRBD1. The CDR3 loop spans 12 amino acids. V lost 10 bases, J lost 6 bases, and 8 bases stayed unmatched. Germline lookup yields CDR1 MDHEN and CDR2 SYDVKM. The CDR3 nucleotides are TGTGCCACCAGGTCAGGGGGGCCTGAAGCTTTCTTT. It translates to CATRSGGPEAFF. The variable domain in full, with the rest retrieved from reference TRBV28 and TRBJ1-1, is DVKVTQSSRYLVKRTGEKVFLECVQDMDHENMFWYRQDPGLGLRLIYFSYDVKMKEKGDIPEGYSVSREKKERFSLILESASTNQTSMYLCATRSGGPEAFFGQGTRLTVV.

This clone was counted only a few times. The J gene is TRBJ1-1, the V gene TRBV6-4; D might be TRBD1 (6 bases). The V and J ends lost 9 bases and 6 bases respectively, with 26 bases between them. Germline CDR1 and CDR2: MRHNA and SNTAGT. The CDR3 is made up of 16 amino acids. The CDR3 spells CARVRPGHSSRPEAFF. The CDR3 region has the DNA TGTGCCAGAGTTCGACCGGGACACAGTTCCCGACCTGAAGCTTTCTTT.

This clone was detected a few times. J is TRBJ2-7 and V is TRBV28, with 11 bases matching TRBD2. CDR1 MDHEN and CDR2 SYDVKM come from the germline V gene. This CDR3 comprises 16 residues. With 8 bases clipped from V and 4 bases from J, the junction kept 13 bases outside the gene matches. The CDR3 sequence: CASRTFLAGGLYEQYF. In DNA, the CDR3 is TGTGCCAGCCGGACCTTTCTAGCGGGAGGTTTGTACGAGCAGTACTTC.

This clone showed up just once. CDR3 region: CASSLGTGRHYGYTF. CDR3 DNA sequence: TGCGCCAGCAGCTTGGGGACAGGGAGGCACTATGGCTACACCTTC. The chain combines TRBV5-1 with TRBJ1-2, with 8 nucleotides matching TRBD1. Germline V gene data show CDR1 as SGHRS and CDR2 as YFSETQ. The junction had 4 bases not matched to a gene; V was cut back by 0 bases and J by 3 bases. The CDR3 spans 15 residues. The whole variable domain, filled in from reference TRBV5-1 and TRBJ1-2, reads KAGVTQTPRYLIKTRGQQVTLSCSPISGHRSVSWYQQTPGQGLQFLFEYFSETQRNKGNFPGRFSGRQFSNSRSEMNVSTLELGDSALYLCASSLGTGRHYGYTFGSGTRLTVV.